The rows below give T cell receptor beta chains drawn from one sample of a study of cytomegalovirus exposure and HLA in healthy donors. Assay: immunoSEQ multiplex PCR; the TCRdb copy retains only in-frame clones and omits some. The profile covers around 100,000 clones, with less than 80% appearing a single time and around 4.3% taken by the ten largest. Sequenced material: PBMCs. These receptors were collected from a woman aged 40-49 years in good health and CMV-seropositive. Each CDR3 is given with its conserved first and last residue. The order of the fields is CDR3 protein, CDR3 DNA, V gene, D gene, clone size, J gene. A D gene is named only where the DNA matches it firmly. Only some rows state a clone size, as once, few, many or a class for expanded clones.

CDR3: CASTDPGQGLGEQYF; DNA: TGTGCCAGCACCGATCCGGGACAGGGATTAGGAGAGCAGTACTTC; V: TRBV28; D: TRBD1; size: once; J: TRBJ2-7
CDR3: CASSTGLAAQETQYF; DNA: TGTGCCAGTAGTACGGGACTAGCGGCTCAAGAGACCCAGTACTTC; V: TRBV19; D: TRBD2; size: NA; J: TRBJ2-5
CDR3: CASSFTGNTEAFF; DNA: TGTGCCAGCAGCTTTACAGGGAACACTGAAGCTTTCTTT; V: TRBV5-4; D: NA; size: NA; J: TRBJ1-1
CDR3: CASSPRLAGGRNEQFF; DNA: TGTGCCAGCAGCCCCCGACTAGCGGGAGGGCGGAATGAGCAGTTCTTC; V: TRBV7-9; D: TRBD2; size: NA; J: TRBJ2-1
CDR3: CASSPYADTQYF; DNA: TGTGCCAGCAGCCCTTATGCAGATACGCAGTATTTT; V: TRBV7-2; D: NA; size: NA; J: TRBJ2-3
CDR3: CASSQLSGTGELFF; DNA: TGTGCCAGCAGTCAACTTTCCGGGACGGGGGAACTGTTTTTT; V: TRBV27; D: NA; size: once; J: TRBJ1-4
CDR3: CASSQDRRQGGSGGQPQHF; DNA: TGCGCCAGCAGCCAAGATAGGCGACAGGGGGGGAGTGGGGGTCAGCCCCAGCATTTT; V: TRBV4-1; D: TRBD1; size: NA; J: TRBJ1-5
CDR3: CASSFYGTAKGIGYTF; DNA: TGTGCCAGCAGCTTTTACGGGACAGCGAAGGGGATTGGCTACACCTTC; V: TRBV7-9; D: TRBD1; size: NA; J: TRBJ1-2
CDR3: CASSRGRGSYGYTF; DNA: TGTGCCAGTAGTAGGGGGCGCGGGAGCTATGGCTACACCTTC; V: TRBV19; D: NA; size: NA; J: TRBJ1-2
CDR3: CASSASYPNTEAFF; DNA: TGTGCCAGCAGTGCATCCTATCCGAACACTGAAGCTTTCTTT; V: TRBV25-1; D: NA; size: few; J: TRBJ1-1
CDR3: CASSLEDRGGEKLFF; DNA: TGTGCCAGCAGCTTAGAAGACAGGGGGGGGGAAAAACTGTTTTTT; V: TRBV7-8; D: TRBD1; size: few; J: TRBJ1-4
CDR3: CASSPPSAGPYEQYF; DNA: TGTGCCAGCAGCCCTCCATCGGCAGGGCCCTACGAGCAGTACTTC; V: TRBV11-3; D: NA; size: NA; J: TRBJ2-7
CDR3: CASSQVWRGGNNGYTF; DNA: TGTGCCAGCAGCCAAGTCTGGCGGGGAGGGAATAATGGCTACACCTTC; V: TRBV4-2; D: NA; size: NA; J: TRBJ1-2
CDR3: CASRKGGTGGADTQYF; DNA: TGTGCCAGCAGGAAAGGCGGGACAGGGGGCGCAGATACGCAGTATTTT; V: TRBV11-3; D: TRBD1; size: NA; J: TRBJ2-3
CDR3: CASSLQGGSDTQYF; DNA: TGTGCCAGCAGCTTGCAGGGAGGGTCAGATACGCAGTATTTT; V: TRBV7-9; D: TRBD2; size: NA; J: TRBJ2-3
CDR3: CASSRRTAGRETQYF; DNA: TGTGCCAGCAGCCGGAGGACAGCCGGGAGGGAGACCCAGTACTTC; V: TRBV5-6; D: NA; size: NA; J: TRBJ2-5
CDR3: CASSSLAGGQDTQYF; DNA: TGTGCCAGCAGCTCGCTAGCGGGAGGACAGGATACGCAGTATTTT; V: TRBV7-9; D: TRBD2; size: NA; J: TRBJ2-3
CDR3: CASSLFSEGLEAFF; DNA: TGTGCCAGCAGTTTGTTTTCGGAGGGGCTTGAAGCTTTCTTT; V: TRBV6-5; D: NA; size: NA; J: TRBJ1-1
CDR3: CASSIYRADTQYF; DNA: TGTGCCAGCAGCATTTACAGGGCAGATACGCAGTATTTT; V: TRBV9; D: NA; size: few; J: TRBJ2-3
CDR3: CASSPGHLGGPYEQYF; DNA: TGTGCCAGCTCACCAGGGCATCTAGGAGGACCCTACGAGCAGTACTTC; V: TRBV18; D: NA; size: NA; J: TRBJ2-7
CDR3: CAISDRADTQYF; DNA: TGTGCCATCAGTGACAGGGCAGATACGCAGTATTTT; V: TRBV10-3; D: NA; size: NA; J: TRBJ2-3
CDR3: CASSLGTGRRVYGYTF; DNA: TGTGCCAGCAGCCTCGGGACAGGGAGAAGGGTCTATGGCTACACCTTC; V: TRBV9; D: TRBD1; size: once; J: TRBJ1-2
CDR3: CAWSVAQATSYNSPLHF; DNA: TGTGCCTGGAGTGTAGCCCAGGCGACCTCCTATAATTCACCCCTCCACTTT; V: TRBV30; D: NA; size: NA; J: TRBJ1-6
CDR3: CASSLQGNNSPLHF; DNA: TGTGCCAGCAGCTTACAGGGGAATAATTCACCCCTCCACTTT; V: TRBV5-4; D: TRBD1; size: NA; J: TRBJ1-6
CDR3: CASSQRQGSTSTEAFF; DNA: TGCGCCAGCAGCCAACGACAGGGGTCAACGAGTACTGAAGCTTTCTTT; V: TRBV4-1; D: TRBD1; size: NA; J: TRBJ1-1
CDR3: CASSQPGGARVNTEAFF; DNA: TGCGCCAGCAGTCAACCGGGGGGCGCCCGGGTGAACACTGAAGCTTTCTTT; V: TRBV23-1; D: NA; size: NA; J: TRBJ1-1
CDR3: CAWSVWRTSGAYNEQFF; DNA: TGTGCCTGGAGTGTATGGAGGACTAGCGGGGCCTACAATGAGCAGTTCTTC; V: TRBV30; D: TRBD2; size: NA; J: TRBJ2-1
CDR3: CASSAPGRGNTIYF; DNA: TGTGCCAGTAGTGCTCCGGGTCGCGGAAACACCATATATTTT; V: TRBV19; D: NA; size: NA; J: TRBJ1-3
CDR3: CASSLEWTGVGYTF; DNA: TGTGCCAGCAGCTTGGAATGGACAGGGGTAGGCTACACCTTC; V: TRBV5-5; D: TRBD1; size: NA; J: TRBJ1-2
CDR3: CASSPDRGRGTEAFF; DNA: TGCGCCAGCAGCCCCGACAGGGGGCGCGGGACTGAAGCTTTCTTT; V: TRBV4-1; D: TRBD1; size: NA; J: TRBJ1-1
CDR3: CASSLVPDSQQGPQHF; DNA: TGCGCCAGCAGCTTGGTCCCCGACAGCCAGCAGGGGCCCCAGCATTTT; V: TRBV5-1; D: NA; size: NA; J: TRBJ1-5
CDR3: CPPWGVSGLGGYTF; DNA: TGTCCTCCGTGGGGGGTATCGGGTCTCGGGGGCTACACCTTC; V: TRBV6-6; D: NA; size: few; J: TRBJ1-2
CDR3: CASSFRRGLAGLNYEQYF; DNA: TGCGCCAGCAGCTTCAGGAGAGGACTAGCGGGTCTTAATTACGAGCAGTACTTC; V: TRBV5-1; D: TRBD2; size: NA; J: TRBJ2-7
CDR3: CASSLTGTSQETQYF; DNA: TGTGCCAGCAGCTTAACCGGGACTAGTCAAGAGACCCAGTACTTC; V: TRBV11-2; D: TRBD2; size: NA; J: TRBJ2-5
CDR3: CASSRSLAGRPDTQYF; DNA: TGCGCCAGCAGCCGGTCACTAGCGGGGAGGCCCGATACGCAGTATTTT; V: TRBV4-3; D: TRBD2; size: NA; J: TRBJ2-3
CDR3: CASSQASGLYSGANVLTF; DNA: TGTGCCAGCAGCCAGGCCTCGGGACTCTACTCTGGGGCCAACGTCCTGACTTTC; V: TRBV4-2; D: NA; size: NA; J: TRBJ2-6
CDR3: CASIKPTSGGYVGQFF; DNA: TGTGCCAGCATCAAACCAACTAGCGGGGGGTACGTCGGGCAGTTCTTC; V: TRBV2; D: TRBD2; size: NA; J: TRBJ2-1
CDR3: CSVEYGQGLGGYTF; DNA: TGCAGCGTTGAATACGGACAAGGGCTGGGTGGCTACACCTTC; V: TRBV29-1; D: NA; size: NA; J: TRBJ1-2
CDR3: CASSLGLAGTSRENEQFF; DNA: TGTGCCAGCAGCTTAGGTCTAGCGGGAACATCTCGGGAGAATGAGCAGTTCTTC; V: TRBV7-2; D: TRBD2; size: few; J: TRBJ2-1
CDR3: CASSLVPSYEQYF; DNA: TGTGCCAGCAGTTTAGTACCCAGCTACGAGCAGTACTTC; V: TRBV27; D: NA; size: once; J: TRBJ2-7
CDR3: CASSFRNSGGLGGYTF; DNA: TGTGCCAGCAGCTTTAGGAACAGCGGGGGGTTGGGGGGCTACACCTTC; V: TRBV5-7; D: NA; size: NA; J: TRBJ1-2
CDR3: CASSLRGGGYTF; DNA: TGTGCCAGCAGTCTCCGGGGGGGCGGCTACACCTTC; V: TRBV27; D: NA; size: NA; J: TRBJ1-2